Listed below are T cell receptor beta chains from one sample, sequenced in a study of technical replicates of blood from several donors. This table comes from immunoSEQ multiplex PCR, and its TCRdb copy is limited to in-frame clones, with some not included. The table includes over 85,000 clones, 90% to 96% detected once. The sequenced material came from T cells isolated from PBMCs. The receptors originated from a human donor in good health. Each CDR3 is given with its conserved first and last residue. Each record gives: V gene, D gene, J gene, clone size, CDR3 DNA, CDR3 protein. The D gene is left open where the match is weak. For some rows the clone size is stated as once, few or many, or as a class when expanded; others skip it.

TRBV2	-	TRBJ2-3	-	TGTGCCAGCTTTGCAGGGGTGAGCACAGATACGCAGTATTTT	CASFAGVSTDTQYF
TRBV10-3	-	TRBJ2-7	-	TGTGCCATCAGTATGAGCGGCTACGAGCAGTACTTC	CAISMSGYEQYF
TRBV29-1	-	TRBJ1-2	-	TGCAGCGTTGCCACAGTCTATGGCTACACCTTC	CSVATVYGYTF
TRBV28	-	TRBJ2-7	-	TGTGCCAGCAGTCCTTTATCGGTATACGAGCAGTACTTC	CASSPLSVYEQYF
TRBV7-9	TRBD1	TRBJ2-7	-	TGTGCCAGCAGCTTACCGGCCGGGACAGAGGATAACGAGCAGTACTTC	CASSLPAGTEDNEQYF
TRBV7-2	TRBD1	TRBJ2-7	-	TGTGCCAGCAGATCTGGACAGGGCCCCTACGAGCAGTACTTC	CASRSGQGPYEQYF
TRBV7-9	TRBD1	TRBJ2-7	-	TGTGCCAGCAGCGGGACAGGGCATTCCTACGAGCAGTACTTC	CASSGTGHSYEQYF
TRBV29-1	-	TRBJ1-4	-	TGCAGCGTTGAACCAGGGATAGGTGAAAAACTGTTTTTT	CSVEPGIGEKLFF
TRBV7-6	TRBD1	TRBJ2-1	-	TGTGCCAGCAGCTTCCGACTGGGACAGGGGGGCAAGGATGAGCAGTTCTTC	CASSFRLGQGGKDEQFF
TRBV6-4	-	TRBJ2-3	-	TGTGCCAGCAGTGACTCGAGTGGCGGGAAAAGCACAGATACGCAGTATTTT	CASSDSSGGKSTDTQYF
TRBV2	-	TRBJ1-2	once	TGTGCCAGCAGTGAGGGGCGGGGCTACACCTTC	CASSEGRGYTF
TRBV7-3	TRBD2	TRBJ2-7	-	TGTGCCAGCAGCTTTGACACTAGCGGGTTCTACGAGCAGTACTTC	CASSFDTSGFYEQYF
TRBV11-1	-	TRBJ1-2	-	TGTGCCAGCAGCGTGACAGGCAACTATGGCTACACCTTC	CASSVTGNYGYTF
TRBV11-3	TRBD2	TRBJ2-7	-	TGTGCCAGCAGCTTAGATATTGGGGTCGCGGGAGATTACGAGCAGTACTTC	CASSLDIGVAGDYEQYF
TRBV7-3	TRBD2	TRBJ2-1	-	TGTGCCAGCAGCCCCCGGACTAGCGGCAATGAGCAGTTCTTC	CASSPRTSGNEQFF